These 5 T cell receptor beta chains were sequenced from one sample in a study of blood T cell repertoires in COVID-19 (dated by TCRdb to 2020 to 2022). The method was the immunoSEQ multiplex PCR assay. TCRdb holds this immuneACCESS table with in-frame rearrangements only. Some clones are missing; in checked studies, unresolved V genes explain under half, and the rest has no known cause. Counted in this sample were roughly 300,000 clones; around 84% of them appeared once. The ten largest clones take up over 3.5% of the sample. Input material: PBMCs or T cells enriched from blood (not recorded which). The receptors originated from a young man who had recovered from COVID-19.

The genes are TRBV29-1 and TRBJ2-2, with 9 bases identical to TRBD1. V lost 4 bases and J lost 6; bases outside the gene matches: 12. The CDR3 spans 16 residues. Germline assignment: CDR1 SQVTM and CDR2 ANQGSEA. CDR3 bases: TGCAGCGTTGCCCCATGGGGACAGGGAGGCGCCGGGGAGCTGTTTTTT. This translates into CSVAPWGQGGAGELFF.

Only a few counts were recorded for this clone. CDR3 nucleotides: TGTGCCAGCAGCGCACCGGGGTGGGGAAAGTTCGAATCACCCCTCCACTTT. It specifies CASSAPGWGKFESPLHF. This chain links TRBV5-6 with TRBJ1-6; no reliable D call. From germline, CDR1 is SGHDT and CDR2 YYEEEE. V lost 4 bases and J 10 bases, leaving 24 bases between the germline ends. CDR3 length equals 17 residues.

The chain couples TRBV7-2 to TRBJ2-3; the D gene is possibly TRBD1 (6 bases). The CDR3 totals 19 residues. V shed 1 base and J shed 5 bases, with 25 bases lying between them. CDR1 is SGHTA and CDR2 is FQGNSA in the germline V gene. CDR3 sequence reads: CASSLGPYRALVGQDTQYF. The CDR3 DNA reads TGTGCCAGCAGCTTAGGCCCCTACAGGGCTCTAGTAGGTCAAGATACGCAGTATTTT.

This rearrangement joins TRBV5-1 to TRBJ1-1; D is unclear. Trimming left V 1 base short and J 4 bases short, with 8 bases between. CDR3 length: 13 residues. The germline V gene has CDR1 SGHRS and CDR2 YFSETQ. The DNA for the CDR3 is TGCGCCAGCAGCTTGTGGGGAGGCACTGAAGCTTTCTTT. Amino acid sequence: CASSLWGGTEAFF. Full variable domain (missing parts from reference TRBV5-1 and TRBJ1-1): KAGVTQTPRYLIKTRGQQVTLSCSPISGHRSVSWYQQTPGQGLQFLFEYFSETQRNKGNFPGRFSGRQFSNSRSEMNVSTLELGDSALYLCASSLWGGTEAFFGQGTRLTVV.

This chain connects TRBV5-1 to TRBJ1-6; weak D call: TRBD1 (6 bases). Deletions cut 0 bases from V and 13 bases from J, with 11 bases between. The CDR3 runs to 13 residues. CDR1 is SGHRS and CDR2 is YFSETQ in the germline V gene. The CDR3: CASSLGQAAPLHF. In nucleotides, the CDR3 is TGCGCCAGCAGCTTGGGACAGGCTGCGCCCCTCCACTTT.